This T cell receptor (beta chain) originates from a study of cytomegalovirus exposure and HLA in healthy donors. Whole-study findings and limits: Rates of TCR association differed by HLA locus in a later analysis, with DRB1 highest and HLA-C lowest. Researchers had no immune exposure information except CMV serostatus available. Later genetic work tied a missense DCLRE1C variant to beta-chain V and J trimming.

A few counts support this clone. The antigen remains undetermined. The PCR was carried out with 60 Vbeta primers and 13 Jbeta primers. TCRdb's table, derived via immunoSEQ multiplex PCR, lists solely in-frame clones and lacks some. Of tens of thousands of clones detected, 65% to 70% appear once; the ten largest clones hold 10%. This TCR was sampled from a man between 40 and 49 years old in good health and CMV-seropositive. The specimen sequenced was PBMCs.

The CDR3 region has the DNA TGTGCCAGCAGCAAAGAGGCCCCTCGGGGAGACGAGCAGTACTTC. It is translated as CASSKEAPRGDEQYF. This sequence joins TRBV21-1 and TRBJ2-7; the D segment call TRBD2 is taken from the table without a DNA check. TRBV21-1 is marked as a pseudogene. CDR3 length: 15 amino acids.